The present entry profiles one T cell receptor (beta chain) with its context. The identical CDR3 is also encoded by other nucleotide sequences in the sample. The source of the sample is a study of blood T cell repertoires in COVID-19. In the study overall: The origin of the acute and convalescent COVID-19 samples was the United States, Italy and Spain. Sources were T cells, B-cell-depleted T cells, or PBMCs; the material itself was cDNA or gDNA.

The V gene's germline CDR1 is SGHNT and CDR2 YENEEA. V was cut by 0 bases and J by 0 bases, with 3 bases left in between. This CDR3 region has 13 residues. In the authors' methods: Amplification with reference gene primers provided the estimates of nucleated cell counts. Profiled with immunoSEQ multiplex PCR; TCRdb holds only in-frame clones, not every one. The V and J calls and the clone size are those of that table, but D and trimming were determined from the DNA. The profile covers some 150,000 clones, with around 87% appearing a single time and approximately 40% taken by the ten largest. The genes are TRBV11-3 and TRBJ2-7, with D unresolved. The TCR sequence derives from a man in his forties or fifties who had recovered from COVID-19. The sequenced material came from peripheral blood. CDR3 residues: CASSLDSSYEQYF. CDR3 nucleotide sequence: TGTGCCAGCAGCTTAGATAGCTCCTACGAGCAGTACTTC.